The next 13 T cell receptor beta chains were all read from a single sample in a study of radiotherapy plus CTLA-4 blockade in lung cancer (dated by TCRdb to the late 2010s). Receptor libraries were prepared by the immunoSEQ multiplex PCR assay. The clones in this table, taken by TCRdb from immuneACCESS, are in-frame only. Not every clone is retained; where verified, under half of the shortfall comes from an unresolved V gene, and the cause of the rest is unknown. Present in this sample are some 62,000 clones, 60% to 80% of which were seen just once. Of the sample, approximately 4.4% falls within the top ten clones. The source was peripheral blood, collected from a patient treated with radiotherapy plus ipilimumab. Receptor source: a human donor with non-small cell lung cancer who had a complete response to radiotherapy plus ipilimumab.

The V gene is TRBV7-9, the J gene TRBJ1-2; TRBD1 agrees at 9 bases. CDR1 and CDR2 (germline): SEHNR, FQNEAQ (reference sequence). With 5 bases clipped from V and 3 bases from J, the junction kept 10 bases outside the gene matches. This CDR3 has 16 residues. CDR3 amino acids: CASSRDRVLQDYGYTF. The CDR3 DNA reads TGTGCCAGCAGCCGGGACAGGGTACTTCAAGACTATGGCTACACCTTC. The full variable domain, completed using reference TRBV7-9 and TRBJ1-2, is DTGVSQNPRHKITKRGQNVTFRCDPISEHNRLYWYRQTLGQGPEFLTYFQNEAQLEKSRLLSDRFSAERPKGSFSTLEIQRTEQGDSAMYLCASSRDRVLQDYGYTFGSGTRLTVV.

V gene TRBV5-1 combines with J gene TRBJ1-1; D is undetermined. This CDR3 is built from 15 residues. Germline V gene sequence: CDR1 SGHRS, CDR2 YFSETQ. With 1 base removed from V and 4 bases from J, the gap between germline ends came to 14 bases. The CDR3 loop reads CASSLFRDSGTEAFF. The DNA of the CDR3 is TGCGCCAGCAGCTTGTTTCGGGATTCGGGCACTGAAGCTTTCTTT.

In its sample, this clone was seen a few times. The chain has TRBV19 and TRBJ1-5; no clear D. The length of the CDR3 is 13 residues. V was shortened by 4 bases and J by 2 bases, with 6 bases between the two germline ends. The germline V gene has CDR1 LNHDA and CDR2 SQIVND (reference sequence). CDR3 DNA sequence: TGTGCCAGTAGTAAGCAGGGCAATCAGCCCCAGCATTTT. Translation gives CASSKQGNQPQHF.

This sequence joins TRBV7-2 and TRBJ2-1, with TRBD2 matching 11 bases. Losses at the gene ends were 5 bases for V and 0 bases for J; bases not matched to a gene: 3. This CDR3 region has 16 residues. Germline V gene data show CDR1 as SGHTA and CDR2 as FQGNSA. CDR3 protein: CASSATSGGSYNEQFF. The CDR3, as DNA: TGTGCCAGCAGCGCAACTAGCGGGGGCTCCTACAATGAGCAGTTCTTC.

The chain carries TRBV11-2 and TRBJ1-2, with D perhaps matching TRBD1 (6 bases). The CDR3 is 19 amino acids. The germline gives CDR1 SGHAT, CDR2 FQNNGV. Trimming removed 5 bases at V and 8 bases at J, with 33 bases between. CDR3 sequence reads: CASSPTGSDPGAFYGGYTF. The CDR3 nucleotides read TGTGCCAGCAGCCCCACCGGGAGCGATCCAGGGGCATTCTATGGCGGCTACACCTTC.

The V gene is TRBV9, the J gene TRBJ1-1; D gene unclear. The germline V gene encodes CDR1 SGDLS and CDR2 YYNGEE. V lost 4 bases and J 6 bases, leaving 13 bases between the germline ends. The CDR3 is 13 residues long. The CDR3 coding sequence is TGTGCCAGCAGCCTTGGTCCGGACTCTGAAGCTTTCTTT. Residues: CASSLGPDSEAFF. The full variable domain, its missing parts supplied by reference TRBV9 and TRBJ1-1, is DSGVTQTPKHLITATGQRVTLRCSPRSGDLSVYWYQQSLDQGLQFLIQYYNGEERAKGNILERFSAQQFPDLHSELNLSSLELGDSALYFCASSLGPDSEAFFGQGTRLTVV.

The chain uses TRBV5-4 and TRBJ1-6; D is perhaps TRBD1 (5 bases). The CDR3 extends over 15 amino acids. CDR1 SGHNT and CDR2 YYREEE come from the germline V gene (reference sequence). V dropped 2 bases and J dropped 7 bases, with 13 bases sitting between them. Here the CDR3 reads CASSLPGRENSPLHF. In DNA, the CDR3 is TGTGCCAGCAGCTTACCGGGACGGGAAAATTCACCCCTCCACTTT.

The gene calls are TRBV6-6 and TRBJ2-7; 11 bases match TRBD2. With V trimmed by 6 bases and J by 5 bases, 6 bases remained unmatched. Germline CDR1 and CDR2: MNHNY and SVGAGI (reference sequence). CDR3 length: 14 residues. The CDR3 nucleotides are TGTGCCAGCAGCTCAATGACTAGCGGGAACGAGCAGTACGTC. Its protein is CASSSMTSGNEQYV.

The chain employs TRBV2 and TRBJ2-7, with TRBD2 identical over 8 bases. CDR1 is SNHLY and CDR2 is FYNNEI in the germline V gene. The CDR3 sequence is 14 residues long. The V gene end was trimmed by 7 bases and the J gene end by 2 bases; junction bases not matched to a gene: 7. CDR3 nucleotide sequence: TGTGCCAGCACCCTACGGGGGGGTACCTACGAGCAGTACTTC. It codes for CASTLRGGTYEQYF.

In its sample, this clone was seen a few times. The rearrangement joins TRBV7-9 to TRBJ1-2, with a tentative D call TRBD1 (6 bases). The CDR3 sequence is 14 residues long. V was pared by 5 bases and J by 7 bases, with 17 bases between. Per germline, CDR1 SEHNR and CDR2 FQNEAQ (reference sequence). DNA for the CDR3: TGTGCCAGCAGCGGGACACCCAGCTTTTTTGGCTACACCTTC. Protein sequence: CASSGTPSFFGYTF.

The chain is built from TRBV5-1 and TRBJ2-5, with 13 bases aligning to TRBD2. This CDR3 region has 17 residues. Germline-derived CDR1 and CDR2 are SGHRS and YFSETQ. V shed 4 bases and J 3 bases; nucleotides not matched to a gene: 9. The CDR3 DNA follows: TGCGCCAGCAGCGGTAACTCCGGGACTAGCGGGAAAGAGACCCAGTACTTC. This sequence encodes CASSGNSGTSGKETQYF.

V and J are TRBV13 and TRBJ1-1; possible D gene TRBD1, 5 bases. V lost 0 bases to trimming and J lost 0 bases, with 8 bases between them. Germline CDR1 PRHDT, CDR2 FYEKMQ (reference sequence). The CDR3 covers 15 residues. The CDR3 DNA sequence: TGTGCCAGCAGCTTAGGCGGGGGTTTGAACACTGAAGCTTTCTTT. It is translated as CASSLGGGLNTEAFF.

V is TRBV9 and J is TRBJ1-2; D is possibly TRBD1 (5 bases). CDR1 is SGDLS, CDR2 YYNGEE, per germline. V gave up 3 bases and J gave up 5 bases, with 20 bases separating them. The CDR3 has 16 residues. CDR3 loop: CASSGDGSLGLYGYTF. The CDR3 DNA reads as TGTGCCAGCAGCGGGGACGGATCCTTAGGGTTGTATGGCTACACCTTC. The variable domain in full, completed from reference TRBV9 and TRBJ1-2, reads DSGVTQTPKHLITATGQRVTLRCSPRSGDLSVYWYQQSLDQGLQFLIQYYNGEERAKGNILERFSAQQFPDLHSELNLSSLELGDSALYFCASSGDGSLGLYGYTFGSGTRLTVV.